What follows describes a single T cell receptor (beta chain). The authors' processing: The authors estimated nucleated cell counts from reference gene primer amplification. Repertoires were generated with immunoSEQ multiplex PCR, while TCRdb's copy carries only in-frame clones and drops some. V, J and clone size are taken as reported in that table, and D and trimming were inferred from the DNA itself. The data hold roughly 120,000 clones, with around 88% observed a single time. V was clipped by 0 bases and J by 4 bases; unmatched bases: 4. CDR1 and CDR2 (germline): SGHRS, YFSETQ. CDR3 length: 16 residues. These data belong to a study of blood T cell repertoires in COVID-19. Study information: T cells, B-cell-depleted T cells, or PBMCs supplied cDNA or gDNA.

The chain combines TRBV5-1 with TRBJ2-1, with 10 bases that match TRBD2. The origin of this receptor is a human donor in a cohort sampled during active COVID-19. The sample was peripheral blood. The CDR3: CASSLAGLAAYNEQFF. The DNA of the CDR3 is TGCGCCAGCAGCTTGGCCGGACTAGCGGCTTACAATGAGCAGTTCTTC.